Presented here are 26 T cell receptor beta chains from one specimen sequenced in a study of identical twins. TCRdb re-analysed the 5' RACE reads in MiXCR, keeping a single row per CDR3 protein. The sample has 1.5 million to 2 million distinct CDR3 sequences; about 32% are singletons. Sequencing was performed on cord blood. The receptors come from a newborn girl in good health.

This clonotype was seen a handful of times. The J gene is TRBJ2-7, the V gene TRBV5-1; 14 bases map to TRBD2. V shed 4 bases, J shed 2 bases, and the junction held 11 bases outside the gene matches. CDR3 length: 18 amino acids. Germline values: CDR1 SGHRS, CDR2 YFSETQ. CDR3 DNA: TGCGCCAGCAGCCGGATGACTAGCGGGAGGGTTCAAGCCTACGAGCAGTACTTC. Protein sequence: CASSRMTSGRVQAYEQYF.

In this sample, this clonotype turned up a few times. The gene calls are TRBV20-1 and TRBJ2-7; D is unresolved. CDR1 DFQATT and CDR2 SNEGSKA come from the germline V gene (reference sequence). The CDR3 runs 13 residues. Trimming cost V 6 bases and J 2 bases, with 14 bases left between them. The CDR3 sequence: CSATSPSAYEQYF. Written as DNA, the CDR3 is TGCAGTGCCACAAGCCCTTCTGCCTACGAGCAGTACTTC.

This clonotype showed up many times. V gene TRBV27 combines with J gene TRBJ2-6, with D perhaps matching TRBD1 or TRBD2 (5 bases each). V lost 4 bases and J lost 1, with 5 bases in between. The germline gives CDR1 MNHEY, CDR2 SMNVEV (reference sequence). CDR3 length equals 14 residues. CDR3 sequence (DNA): TGTGCCAGCAGTTGGGGGTCTGGGGCCAACGTCCTGACTTTC. It translates to CASSWGSGANVLTF.

J is TRBJ1-5 and V is TRBV20-1; D is unclear. V was clipped by 0 bases and J by 6 bases, with 15 bases between them. Germline CDR1 is DFQATT and CDR2 is SNEGSKA (reference sequence). This CDR3 comprises 15 residues. The CDR3 sequence is CSARESPGAPQPQHF. In nucleotides, the CDR3 is TGCAGTGCTAGAGAAAGTCCGGGCGCCCCTCAGCCCCAGCATTTT.

Many counts were recorded for this clonotype. The V and J genes are TRBV3-1 and TRBJ1-2; D is possibly TRBD1 (6 bases). V was cut by 2 bases and J by 6 bases, with 7 bases left in between. The CDR3 covers 12 residues. The germline V gene encodes CDR1 LGHDT and CDR2 YNNKEL (reference sequence). CDR3 sequence reads: CASSQTGNGYTF. The CDR3 DNA follows: TGTGCCAGCAGCCAAACAGGGAATGGCTACACCTTC.

This clonotype was detected a few times. The chain couples TRBV28 to TRBJ2-4; tentative D call: TRBD1 (7 bases). Deletions cut 3 bases from V and 7 bases from J, with 13 bases between. Per the germline V gene, CDR1 is MDHEN and CDR2 is SYDVKM. The CDR3 length is 14 residues. The CDR3 region is CASSFIAGGNIQYF. DNA for the CDR3: TGTGCCAGCAGTTTTATAGCAGGGGGGAACATTCAGTACTTC. Full variable domain (missing parts from reference TRBV28 and TRBJ2-4): DVKVTQSSRYLVKRTGEKVFLECVQDMDHENMFWYRQDPGLGLRLIYFSYDVKMKEKGDIPEGYSVSREKKERFSLILESASTNQTSMYLCASSFIAGGNIQYFGAGTRLSVL.

The chain carries TRBV20-1 and TRBJ2-7; TRBD2 agrees at 8 bases. The CDR3 length is 16 residues. CDR1 and CDR2 from the germline V gene are DFQATT and SNEGSKA (reference sequence). Trimming removed 2 bases from V and 2 bases from J; junction bases left unmatched: 11. DNA of the CDR3: TGCAGTGCTAGACTACCTGGTGGTAGCGGGACCTACGAGCAGTACTTC. It encodes CSARLPGGSGTYEQYF.

The genes are TRBV5-1 and TRBJ1-1; D perhaps matches TRBD1 (5 bases). Germline V gene sequence: CDR1 SGHRS, CDR2 YFSETQ. The CDR3 contains 14 residues. V was clipped by 4 bases and J by 6 bases, with 16 bases between them. The DNA of the CDR3 is TGCGCCAGCAGCCCGGACATCCCAGTTGCTGAAGCTTTCTTT. Translated, it gives CASSPDIPVAEAFF.

The V call is TRBV28, the J call TRBJ2-5; no clear D. Trimming removed 5 bases from V and 11 bases from J, with 15 bases in between. Looked up from germline, CDR1 is MDHEN and CDR2 is SYDVKM. The CDR3 runs 12 residues. The CDR3 nucleotides read TGTGCCAGCAGTCCTACTCGTTTTCTTCAGTACTTC. It yields the protein CASSPTRFLQYF. The variable domain in full, with the rest retrieved from reference TRBV28 and TRBJ2-5, is DVKVTQSSRYLVKRTGEKVFLECVQDMDHENMFWYRQDPGLGLRLIYFSYDVKMKEKGDIPEGYSVSREKKERFSLILESASTNQTSMYLCASSPTRFLQYFGPGTRLLVL.

This chain joins TRBV5-1 and TRBJ2-2, with 9 nucleotides matching TRBD1. With V trimmed by 4 bases and J by 7 bases, 5 bases remained unmatched. Germline CDR1 and CDR2: SGHRS and YFSETQ. The CDR3 contains 14 residues. The CDR3 is CASSVGQGDGELFF. The CDR3 DNA reads as TGCGCCAGCAGCGTGGGACAGGGAGACGGGGAGCTGTTTTTT. Full variable domain (remainder filled in from reference TRBV5-1 and TRBJ2-2): KAGVTQTPRYLIKTRGQQVTLSCSPISGHRSVSWYQQTPGQGLQFLFEYFSETQRNKGNFPGRFSGRQFSNSRSEMNVSTLELGDSALYLCASSVGQGDGELFFGEGSRLTVL.

This clonotype was observed a handful of times. The rearrangement links TRBV5-1 to TRBJ1-1, with D perhaps TRBD1 (5 bases). V lost 5 bases and J 3 bases, leaving 17 bases between the germline ends. The germline CDR1 and CDR2 sequences are SGHRS and YFSETQ. CDR3 length equals 15 residues. This CDR3 is CASSSGGRGDTEAFF. The CDR3, as DNA: TGCGCCAGCAGTTCTGGAGGCAGAGGGGACACTGAAGCTTTCTTT.

This sequence joins TRBV28 and TRBJ2-1; 9 bases are shared with TRBD2. V lost 1 base to trimming and J lost 7 bases; unmatched junction nucleotides: 8. CDR1 is MDHEN, CDR2 SYDVKM, per germline. This CDR3 spans 16 amino acids. CDR3 sequence (DNA): TGTGCCAGCAGTTTATCCCTCCGGCTAGCGGGGAATGAGCAGTTCTTC. Its protein product is CASSLSLRLAGNEQFF.

This clonotype was detected ten times or more. The chain combines TRBV3-1 with TRBJ2-7, with D unclear. V was trimmed by 4 bases and J by 3 bases, leaving 7 bases between them. This CDR3 has 12 residues. Germline V CDR1 and CDR2: LGHDT, YNNKEL (reference sequence). The CDR3 protein is CASSRSRYEQYF. The CDR3 DNA is TGTGCCAGCAGCCGCAGTCGCTACGAGCAGTACTTC.

The rearrangement uses TRBV2 and TRBJ2-7, with D hard to call. This CDR3 has 13 residues. From germline, CDR1 is SNHLY and CDR2 FYNNEI. V lost 9 bases, J lost 0 bases, and 12 bases lay in between. The CDR3 bases are TGTGCCAGATCTGCTTTCCCCTCCTACGAGCAGTACTTC. Its protein is CARSAFPSYEQYF.

The table lists this clonotype with many counts. The V and J genes are TRBV5-1 and TRBJ1-2, with D hard to call. Trimming removed 0 bases from V and 0 bases from J, with 6 bases in between. This CDR3 has 14 amino acids. CDR1 is SGHRS, CDR2 YFSETQ, per germline. CDR3: CASSLGLTNYGYTF. The CDR3 nucleotides are TGCGCCAGCAGCTTGGGGCTGACTAACTATGGCTACACCTTC.

This clonotype appeared a few times. The rearrangement uses TRBV7-2 and TRBJ2-1; 11 bases line up with TRBD2. J lost 5 bases, V lost 5 bases, and 8 bases had no gene match. There are 16 residues in the CDR3. CDR1 is SGHTA, CDR2 FQGNSA, per germline. CDR3 protein: CASSPSSGGLDNEQFF. CDR3 sequence (DNA): TGTGCCAGCAGCCCCTCTAGCGGGGGGTTAGACAATGAGCAGTTCTTC.

The chain uses TRBV6-5 and TRBJ2-1; 10 positions agree with TRBD1. CDR3 length equals 14 residues. Germline CDR1 reads MNHEY; CDR2 reads SVGAGI. J lost 10 bases, V lost 3 bases, and 6 bases had no gene match. In DNA, the CDR3 is TGTGCCAGCAGTTATGGGACAGGGGTCCGGGAGCAGTTCTTC. Protein sequence: CASSYGTGVREQFF.

The sample holds one count of this clonotype. The chain is built from TRBV10-1 and TRBJ2-1, with D tentatively TRBD1 or TRBD2 (5 bases each). The germline V and J ends were trimmed by 3 bases and 13 bases, with 22 bases remaining between them. The CDR3 is made up of 15 amino acids. The germline gives CDR1 WNHNN, CDR2 SYGVQD (reference sequence). The CDR3 DNA reads as TGCGCCAGCAGTGAAGTGGTCGGGACCAAAGAGACCCAGTTCTTC. Its translation: CASSEVVGTKETQFF.

The chain carries TRBV9 and TRBJ2-7; 8 bases map to TRBD1. Germline CDR1 is SGDLS and CDR2 is YYNGEE. This CDR3 contains 15 residues. Losses at the gene ends were 0 bases for V and 3 bases for J; bases not matched to a gene: 5. In DNA, the CDR3 is TGTGCCAGCAGCGTAGGGGGGACAGGCCTCTACGAGCAGTACTTC. Encoded protein: CASSVGGTGLYEQYF.

J is TRBJ2-7 and V is TRBV7-9; TRBD2 matches 7 bases. V shed 7 bases and J 3 bases; nucleotides not matched to a gene: 6. The germline CDR1 and CDR2 sequences are SEHNR and FQNEAQ (reference sequence). CDR3 length: 13 amino acids. The CDR3 nucleotides are TGTGCCAGCAACTCGGGACTATACTACGAGCAGTACTTC. As protein: CASNSGLYYEQYF.

This chain links TRBV5-6 with TRBJ1-1; D ambiguous. Germline V gene data show CDR1 as SGHDT and CDR2 as YYEEEE. The CDR3 consists of 10 residues. Trimming took off 0 bases at V and 11 bases at J, with 5 bases between the two ends. The CDR3 coding sequence is TGTGCCAGCAGCTTGGGACTGGCTTTCTTT. It yields the protein CASSLGLAFF.

Comments on this clonotype: A much larger clone lies one base from this, so it may be a read error. The rearrangement joins TRBV12-3 or TRBV12-4 to TRBJ2-3, with D perhaps matching TRBD1 (6 bases). The CDR3 extends over 16 amino acids. CDR3 sequence reads: CASRFAQGRGTDTPYF. The DNA of the CDR3 is TGTGCCAGCAGGTTCGCTCAGGGGAGAGGCACAGATACGCCGTATTTT.

The V gene is TRBV5-1, the J gene TRBJ2-5; no clear D. The CDR3 spans 14 residues. Germline CDR1 is SGHRS and CDR2 is YFSETQ. Trimming left V 1 base short and J 1 base short, with 8 bases between. The CDR3 spells CASSLYPGQETQYF. The DNA of the CDR3 is TGCGCCAGCAGCTTGTATCCAGGCCAAGAGACCCAGTACTTC.

This clonotype turned up a few times. The V and J genes are TRBV19 and TRBJ2-3; possibly TRBD2 for D (5 bases). The CDR3 is 11 residues long. Trimming pared 4 bases from V and 10 bases from J, leaving 9 bases between. CDR1 and CDR2 from the germline V gene are LNHDA and SQIVND (reference sequence). The chain's CDR3 is CASSRSGPQYF. For the CDR3, the DNA is TGTGCCAGTAGTAGGAGCGGACCGCAGTATTTT.

This clonotype came up a few times. The CDR3 sequence is CSVSAGTARYEQYF. CDR3 sequence (DNA): TGCAGCGTCTCAGCCGGGACAGCCCGCTACGAGCAGTACTTC. The rearrangement links TRBV29-1 to TRBJ2-7; 7 bases agree with TRBD1. V lost 6 bases to trimming and J lost 3 bases; unmatched junction nucleotides: 11. The CDR3 has 14 residues. Germline values: CDR1 SQVTM, CDR2 ANQGSEA.

Remarks on this clonotype: A read error may account for a junction end that differs from germline. V gene TRBV7-2 combines with J gene TRBJ2-5; TRBD2 agrees at 10 bases. The J call may be faulty, since TRBJ2-4 better matches the DNA end. This CDR3 has 15 amino acids. Germline V gene lookup returns CDR1 SGHTA and CDR2 FQGNSA. In DNA, the CDR3 is TGTGCCAGCAGCTTACTAGCGGGGGCCAAAAGCATTCAGTACTTC. Translation gives CASSLLAGAKSIQYF.